A selection of T cell receptor beta chains follows, all from one sample in a study of cytomegalovirus exposure and HLA in healthy donors. The method was immunoSEQ multiplex PCR; TCRdb's version includes in-frame clones alone and lacks a portion of them. The sample holds 100,000 to 150,000 clones, 78% seen once. Sequenced input: PBMCs. These receptor sequences come from a female donor in good health and CMV-seronegative. CDR3s include the opening cysteine and the closing phenylalanine or tryptophan. A D gene is named only where the DNA matches it firmly. Size values are once, few and many counts, or a class for expanded clones, and some rows have none.

j_call | v_call | d_call | clone_size | cdr3_nt | cdr3_aa
TRBJ1-1 | TRBV28 | - | - | TGTGCCAGCAGTTTGGGAGGGGGAGGGAACACTGAAGCTTTCTTT | CASSLGGGGNTEAFF
TRBJ2-7 | TRBV9 | - | - | TGTGCCAGCAGCGTAGATGGGGCAGGGTCGTACGAGCAGTACTTC | CASSVDGAGSYEQYF
TRBJ2-3 | TRBV25-1 | - | - | TGTGCCAGCAGTGAATATAGGAGATCAGATACGCAGTATTTT | CASSEYRRSDTQYF
TRBJ1-2 | TRBV6-1 | - | - | TGTGCCAGCAGTGTCTCAGGTGACTATGGCTACACCTTC | CASSVSGDYGYTF
TRBJ1-2 | TRBV5-6 | - | once | TGTGCCAGCAGCTTGGGGGGCGTCTATGGCTACACCTTC | CASSLGGVYGYTF
TRBJ2-7 | TRBV15 | TRBD1 | - | TGTGCCACCAGCAGGTCAGGGGGCACTTACGAGCAGTACTTC | CATSRSGGTYEQYF
TRBJ2-5 | TRBV2 | TRBD2 | - | TGTGCCAGCAGTGGAAAGGGGAGGAGCGGGGAGCAGTACTTC | CASSGKGRSGEQYF
TRBJ1-1 | TRBV9 | - | - | TGTGCCAGCAGCACCGTACCGCGCGGGGACACTGAAGCTTTCTTT | CASSTVPRGDTEAFF
TRBJ2-2 | TRBV18 | TRBD2 | - | TGTGCCAGCTCACCACGACTAGCGATAAGGAGGTACACCGGGGAGCTGTTTTTT | CASSPRLAIRRYTGELFF
TRBJ2-3 | TRBV4-3 | - | - | TGCGCCAGCAGCCAAGGATACATTTTAACAGATACGCAGTATTTT | CASSQGYILTDTQYF
TRBJ2-4 | TRBV2 | - | - | TGTGCCAGCAGTAAGGAAGGCGCCGGGGCCAAAAACATTCAGTACTTC | CASSKEGAGAKNIQYF
TRBJ1-2 | TRBV5-6 | TRBD1 | - | TGTGCCAGCAGCTTGGACAGGGGATTAAGGGGCTACACCTTC | CASSLDRGLRGYTF
TRBJ2-1 | TRBV9 | TRBD1 | - | TGTGCCAGCAGCGTGAGGGACAGTTGGAATGAGCAGTTCTTC | CASSVRDSWNEQFF
TRBJ2-5 | TRBV7-9 | - | - | TGTGCCAGCCTGGGCATGGAGACCCAGTACTTC | CASLGMETQYF
TRBJ2-1 | TRBV6-1 | TRBD2 | once | TGTGCCAGCACCGGGACTAGCGGGAGCAATGAGCAGTTCTTC | CASTGTSGSNEQFF
TRBJ1-2 | TRBV4-1 | TRBD1 | - | TGCGCCAGCAGCCAAGATCTTGAGACAGGGTATCAACTTAACTATGGCTACACCTTC | CASSQDLETGYQLNYGYTF
TRBJ1-1 | TRBV5-1 | - | - | TGCGCCAGCAGCTTGTCTGCAGGCATGAACACTGAAGCTTTCTTT | CASSLSAGMNTEAFF
TRBJ2-5 | TRBV18 | - | - | TGTGCCAGCTCACCACCGAGGACAGATAAAGAGACCCAGTACTTC | CASSPPRTDKETQYF
TRBJ2-1 | TRBV4-2 | TRBD1 | once | TGTGCCAGCAGCCATGGCTGGACAGGGACGGACAATGAGCAGTTCTTC | CASSHGWTGTDNEQFF
TRBJ2-7 | TRBV2 | TRBD2 | - | TGTGCCAGCAGCCCAGCGGGAGGGCCCTACGAGCAGTACTTC | CASSPAGGPYEQYF
TRBJ1-2 | TRBV28 | TRBD1 | - | TGTGCCAGCAGTTTCGGCAGGGGGCTTCAAACCTATGGCTACACCTTC | CASSFGRGLQTYGYTF
TRBJ2-7 | TRBV15 | - | - | TGTGCCACCAGCAGAGTTCGTTCCGCACGGGAGACCGGAGAGCAGTACTTC | CATSRVRSARETGEQYF
TRBJ2-7 | TRBV7-2 | TRBD2 | - | TGTGCCAGCAGCGCGAGGGGACTAGCGGGAGGGCCCGGAGCCGAGCAGTACTTC | CASSARGLAGGPGAEQYF
TRBJ2-2 | TRBV27 | - | - | TGTGCCAGCAGTTTTGGGGGCCCCTGGGAGCTGTTTTTT | CASSFGGPWELFF
TRBJ1-1 | TRBV27 | TRBD1 | few | TGTGCCAGCAGGTCCGGGACAGGGATCACTGAAGCTTTCTTT | CASRSGTGITEAFF
TRBJ1-2 | TRBV11-2 | - | once | TGTGCCAGCAGCTTAGATGAGGGTTGGGGTGGCTACACCTTC | CASSLDEGWGGYTF
TRBJ2-3 | TRBV11-1 | TRBD2 | - | TGTGCCAGCAGCTCCCCATTCCGGCTAGCGGGAGGTTTGACAGATACGCAGTATTTT | CASSSPFRLAGGLTDTQYF
TRBJ2-2 | TRBV6-1 | - | - | TGTGCCAGCAGTTCAGCGAGGAAGGCCGGGGAGCTGTTTTTT | CASSSARKAGELFF
TRBJ1-1 | TRBV5-1 | - | - | TGCGCCAGCAGCTTGTTTGGACAGCTTGAAGCTTTCTTT | CASSLFGQLEAFF
TRBJ2-3 | TRBV9 | TRBD2 | - | TGTGCCAGCAGCGCCGGGACTAGCGGGGGCACAGATACGCAGTATTTT | CASSAGTSGGTDTQYF
TRBJ2-2 | TRBV18 | TRBD2 | - | TGTGCCAGCTCACGCCCTGGGGAGGGCACCGGGGAGCTGTTTTTT | CASSRPGEGTGELFF
TRBJ2-3 | TRBV11-2 | - | - | TGTGCCAGCAGCACCCGACTGCGGGATACGCAGTATTTT | CASSTRLRDTQYF
TRBJ2-7 | TRBV18 | - | once | TGTGCCAGCTCACCTCGGAACAGTCCCTACGAGCAGTACTTC | CASSPRNSPYEQYF
TRBJ2-6 | TRBV19 | - | - | TGTGCCAGTAGTGCCTACAGGTTAAGTGGGGCCAACGTCCTGACTTTC | CASSAYRLSGANVLTF
TRBJ1-2 | TRBV2 | TRBD1 | - | TGTGCCAGCAGTACTCGGGACAGGGGATATGGCTACACCTTC | CASSTRDRGYGYTF
TRBJ1-6 | TRBV5-4 | TRBD1 | - | TGTGCCAGCAGCCCGGCTGACAGGGGGTATAATTCACCCCTCCACTTT | CASSPADRGYNSPLHF
TRBJ1-1 | TRBV5-1 | - | - | TGCGCCAGCAGCTTGGCGCAGGGGAGGAACACTGAAGCTTTCTTT | CASSLAQGRNTEAFF
TRBJ2-7 | TRBV21-1 | - | - | TGTGCCAGCAACCCACATGGGCTAGCGGGAGGCCCCTACGAGCAGTACTTC | CASNPHGLAGGPYEQYF
TRBJ2-7 | TRBV28 | - | - | TGTGCCAGCAGTTCGCCCCGGGGAACAGGGCCCCTTGCCTACGAGCAGTACTTC | CASSSPRGTGPLAYEQYF
TRBJ1-1 | TRBV7-2 | - | - | TGTGCCAGCAGCTTCGGGTGGGACACTGAAGCTTTCTTT | CASSFGWDTEAFF
TRBJ2-3 | TRBV4-3 | - | few | TGCGCCAGCGGAACGGGAGGGGGCTCCGCAGATACGCAGTATTTT | CASGTGGGSADTQYF
TRBJ1-6 | TRBV30 | - | - | TGTGCCTGGAGTGTTCAGGGTAATTCACCCCTCCACTTT | CAWSVQGNSPLHF
TRBJ2-5 | TRBV19 | TRBD1 | few | TGTGCCAGTAGTATGGACAGGGGCCACGAGACCCAGTACTTC | CASSMDRGHETQYF
TRBJ1-3 | TRBV9 | TRBD1 | - | TGTGCCAGCAGCGTTAGAGGACAGGGGAGAGCTGGAAACACCATATATTTT | CASSVRGQGRAGNTIYF
TRBJ2-1 | TRBV15 | - | - | TGTGCCACCAGCACTTCGCGGGGCTACAATGAGCAGTTCTTC | CATSTSRGYNEQFF